The following is a TCR beta chain sequence with its context. Its antigen is currently unknown. Using immunoSEQ multiplex PCR, the repertoire was profiled, and TCRdb retains in-frame clones only, with some absent. The sample records 100,000 to 150,000 clones, roughly 90% being singletons. This sample was included in a study of T cell responses to AZD1222 COVID-19 vaccine. Looking at the study overall: Pooling of second doses given at about 4 or about 12 weeks was done. Study observations and caveats: Baseline seropositivity characterized only a handful of AZD1222 recipients. Among spike-specific TCRs, nearly half reportedly target unmutated variant regions.

The sample in question was peripheral blood, obtained on day 0 of AZD1222 vaccination. This receptor was identified in an adult in good health.

The CDR3 nucleotides read TGTGCCAGCAGCTCAGCCGGGACAGGGGGCTCTGAAGCTTTCTTT. Translation: CASSSAGTGGSEAFF. V is TRBV7-7 and J is TRBJ1-1, with 12 bases that match TRBD1. Trimming at V came to 4 bases and at J to 6 bases, leaving 6 bases not matched to a gene. The germline V gene has CDR1 SSHAT and CDR2 FNYEAQ (reference sequence). The CDR3 has 15 amino acids.